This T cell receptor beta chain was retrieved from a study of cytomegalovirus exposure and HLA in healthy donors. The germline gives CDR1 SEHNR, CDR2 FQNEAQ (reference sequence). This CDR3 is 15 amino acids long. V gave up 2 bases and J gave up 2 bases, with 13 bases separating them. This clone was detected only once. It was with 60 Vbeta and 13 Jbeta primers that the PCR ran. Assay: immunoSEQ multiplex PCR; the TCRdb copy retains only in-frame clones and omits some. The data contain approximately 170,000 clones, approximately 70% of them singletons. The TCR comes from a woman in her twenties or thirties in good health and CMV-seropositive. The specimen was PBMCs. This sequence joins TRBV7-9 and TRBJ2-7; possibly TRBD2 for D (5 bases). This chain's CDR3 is CASSLFPGTPYEQYF. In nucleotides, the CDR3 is TGTGCCAGCAGCTTATTTCCGGGAACCCCCTACGAGCAGTACTTC.